Below are 8 T cell receptor beta chains sequenced from a single sample in a study of regulatory dendritic cells for organ transplantation. Using immunoSEQ multiplex PCR, the repertoire was profiled, and TCRdb retains in-frame clones only, with some absent. Here the sample spans 25,000 to 30,000 clones, over 60% being singletons. The sequenced sample was memory CD4+ T cells from blood. Subset meaning: CD45RO+ memory T cells. These receptors all stem from a human donor in good health.

This chain joins TRBV9 and TRBJ1-6; TRBD1 matches 7 bases. The CDR3 spans 16 residues. Germline CDR1 and CDR2: SGDLS and YYNGEE. Unmatched junction bases numbered 7, after V lost 0 bases and J lost 7 bases. The CDR3 spells CASSVAPGQQNSPLHF. CDR3 nucleotide sequence: TGTGCCAGCAGCGTAGCTCCGGGACAGCAAAATTCACCCCTCCACTTT.

The chain recombines TRBV11-2 with TRBJ1-1, with D unresolved. The CDR3 covers 16 residues. Germline V lookup: CDR1 SGHAT, CDR2 FQNNGV. V shed 5 bases and J shed 1 base, with 17 bases lying between them. CDR3: CASSPPGGGQNTEAFF. The CDR3 nucleotides read TGTGCCAGCAGCCCCCCTGGTGGAGGGCAGAACACTGAAGCTTTCTTT.

This chain joins TRBV4-2 and TRBJ1-4, with 8 positions matching TRBD1. Germline lookup yields CDR1 LGHNA and CDR2 YNFKEQ. The CDR3 is 16 amino acids. V was pared by 0 bases and J by 8 bases, with 8 bases of the junction left unmatched. Here the CDR3 reads CASSQETGQGGEKLFF. The CDR3 DNA reads as TGTGCCAGCAGCCAAGAAACAGGACAGGGTGGGGAAAAACTGTTTTTT.

The chain is built from TRBV7-9 and TRBJ2-1; TRBD2 agrees at 13 bases. The CDR3 sequence is 17 residues long. Germline CDR1 is SEHNR and CDR2 is FQNEAQ (reference sequence). V shed 3 bases and J 8 bases; nucleotides not matched to a gene: 10. The CDR3 loop reads CASSFVPGLAGYHEQFF. Written as DNA, the CDR3 is TGTGCCAGCAGCTTCGTCCCGGGACTAGCGGGATACCATGAGCAGTTCTTC. Based on the CDR3 plus reference TRBV7-9 and TRBJ2-1, the full variable domain is DTGVSQNPRHKITKRGQNVTFRCDPISEHNRLYWYRQTLGQGPEFLTYFQNEAQLEKSRLLSDRFSAERPKGSFSTLEIQRTEQGDSAMYLCASSFVPGLAGYHEQFFGPGTRLTVL.

This clone was counted once. CDR3 bases: TGTGCCAGCAGCTTGCCCGGGGCCCGGGAGACCCAGTACTTC. This encodes CASSLPGARETQYF. The chain uses TRBV5-4 and TRBJ2-5, with D perhaps matching TRBD1 or TRBD2 (5 bases each). Germline V gene data show CDR1 as SGHNT and CDR2 as YYREEE (reference sequence). The CDR3 consists of 14 residues. Trimming left V 1 base short and J 5 bases short, with 12 bases between.

This clone appeared a few times. The chain couples TRBV19 to TRBJ1-5, with D possibly TRBD1 on 6 matching bases. The CDR3 consists of 15 residues. Trimming left V 8 bases short and J 0 bases short, with 14 bases between. CDR1 is LNHDA and CDR2 is SQIVND in the germline V gene (reference sequence). The CDR3 region is CASGEQGGSNQPQHF. The CDR3 DNA follows: TGTGCCAGTGGGGAACAGGGTGGTAGCAATCAGCCCCAGCATTTT.

This clone was recorded a few times. The J gene is TRBJ2-1, the V gene TRBV10-1; TRBD2 aligns across 8 bases. Trimming took 4 bases from V and 2 from J; bases not matched to a gene: 10. Germline V gene sequence: CDR1 WNHNN, CDR2 SYGVQD (reference sequence). CDR3 length: 17 amino acids. In nucleotides, the CDR3 is TGCGCCAGCAGTGCCGGGAGGGGCGGGTTCCCCTACAATGAGCAGTTCTTC. Translation gives CASSAGRGGFPYNEQFF.

The V call is TRBV18, the J call TRBJ1-1; TRBD1 matches at 7 bases. Germline V CDR1 and CDR2: KGHSH, LQKENI. The CDR3 has 15 residues. Trimming removed 3 bases from V and 0 bases from J; junction bases left unmatched: 4. The CDR3 protein is CASSPRDSLNTEAFF. The CDR3, as DNA: TGTGCCAGCTCACCTAGGGACAGTTTGAACACTGAAGCTTTCTTT.